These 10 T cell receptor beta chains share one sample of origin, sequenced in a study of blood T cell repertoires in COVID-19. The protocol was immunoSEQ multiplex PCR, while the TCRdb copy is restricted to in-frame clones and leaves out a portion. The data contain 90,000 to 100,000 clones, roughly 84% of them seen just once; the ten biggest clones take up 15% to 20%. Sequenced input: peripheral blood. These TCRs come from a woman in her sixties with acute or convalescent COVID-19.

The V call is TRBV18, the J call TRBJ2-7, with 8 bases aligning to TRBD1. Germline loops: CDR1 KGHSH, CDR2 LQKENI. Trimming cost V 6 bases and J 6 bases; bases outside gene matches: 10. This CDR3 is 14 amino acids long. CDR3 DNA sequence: TGTGCCAGCTCTGGACAGGGTGCCCCTACCGAGCAGTACTTC. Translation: CASSGQGAPTEQYF.

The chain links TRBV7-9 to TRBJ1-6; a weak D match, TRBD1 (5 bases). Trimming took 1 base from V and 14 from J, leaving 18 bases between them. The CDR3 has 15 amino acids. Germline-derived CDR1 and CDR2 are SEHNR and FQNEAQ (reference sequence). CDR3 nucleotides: TGTGCCAGCAGCTTAGGTGGGGACGGGACTAGGGCCCTCCACTTT. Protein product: CASSLGGDGTRALHF. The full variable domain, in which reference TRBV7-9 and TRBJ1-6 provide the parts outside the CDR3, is DTGVSQNPRHKITKRGQNVTFRCDPISEHNRLYWYRQTLGQGPEFLTYFQNEAQLEKSRLLSDRFSAERPKGSFSTLEIQRTEQGDSAMYLCASSLGGDGTRALHFGNGTRLTVT.

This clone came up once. CDR3 in amino acids: CASSLVQGGTEAFF. The CDR3, as DNA: TGTGCCAGCAGCTTAGTTCAGGGTGGGACTGAAGCTTTCTTT. This rearrangement joins TRBV11-2 to TRBJ1-1; the D gene is possibly TRBD1 (5 bases). The CDR3 extends over 14 amino acids. V gave up 1 base and J gave up 5 bases, with 11 bases separating them. Germline V lookup: CDR1 SGHAT, CDR2 FQNNGV.

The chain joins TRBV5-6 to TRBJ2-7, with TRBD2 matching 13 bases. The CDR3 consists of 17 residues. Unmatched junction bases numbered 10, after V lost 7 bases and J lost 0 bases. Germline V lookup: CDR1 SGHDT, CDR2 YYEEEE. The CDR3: CASFGLAGARSSYEQYF. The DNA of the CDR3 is TGTGCCAGCTTCGGACTAGCGGGGGCCCGGAGCTCCTACGAGCAGTACTTC. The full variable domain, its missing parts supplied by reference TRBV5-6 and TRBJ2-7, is DAGVTQSPTHLIKTRGQQVTLRCSPKSGHDTVSWYQQALGQGPQFIFQYYEEEERQRGNFPDRFSGHQFPNYSSELNVNALLLGDSALYLCASFGLAGARSSYEQYFGPGTRLTVT.

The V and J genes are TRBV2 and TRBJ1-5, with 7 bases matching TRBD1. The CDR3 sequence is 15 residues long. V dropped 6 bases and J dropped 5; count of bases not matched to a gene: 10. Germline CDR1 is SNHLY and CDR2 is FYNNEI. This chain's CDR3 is CASSPQGRRDQPQHF. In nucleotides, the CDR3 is TGTGCCAGCAGCCCACAGGGGCGGAGGGATCAGCCCCAGCATTTT. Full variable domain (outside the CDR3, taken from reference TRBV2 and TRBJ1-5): EPEVTQTPSHQVTQMGQEVILRCVPISNHLYFYWYRQILGQKVEFLVSFYNNEISEKSEIFDDQFSVERPDGSNFTLKIRSTKLEDSAMYFCASSPQGRRDQPQHFGDGTRLSIL.

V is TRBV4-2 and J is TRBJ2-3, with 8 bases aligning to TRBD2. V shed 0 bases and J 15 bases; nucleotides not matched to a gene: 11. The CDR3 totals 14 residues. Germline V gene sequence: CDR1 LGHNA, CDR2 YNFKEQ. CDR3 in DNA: TGTGCCAGCAGCCAAGATCAGTGGGCTAGCGGGTGTTATTTT. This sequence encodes CASSQDQWASGCYF.

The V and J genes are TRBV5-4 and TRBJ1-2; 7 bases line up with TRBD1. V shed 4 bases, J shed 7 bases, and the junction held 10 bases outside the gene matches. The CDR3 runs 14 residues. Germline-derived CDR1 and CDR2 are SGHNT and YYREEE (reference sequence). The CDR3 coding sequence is TGTGCCAGCAGCACAGACAGGGTACCCGGTGGCTACACCTTC. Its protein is CASSTDRVPGGYTF.

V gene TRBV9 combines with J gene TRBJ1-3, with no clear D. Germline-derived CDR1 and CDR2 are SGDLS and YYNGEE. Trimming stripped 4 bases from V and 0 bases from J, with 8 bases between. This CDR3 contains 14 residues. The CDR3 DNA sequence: TGTGCCAGCAGCATTGGGCCCTCTGGAAACACCATATATTTT. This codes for CASSIGPSGNTIYF.

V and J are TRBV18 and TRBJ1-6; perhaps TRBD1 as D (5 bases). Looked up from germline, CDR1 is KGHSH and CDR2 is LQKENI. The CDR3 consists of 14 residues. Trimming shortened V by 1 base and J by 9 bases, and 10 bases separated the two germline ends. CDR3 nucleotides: TGTGCCAGCTCACCACGGGCAGGGATTTCACCCCTCCACTTT. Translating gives CASSPRAGISPLHF.

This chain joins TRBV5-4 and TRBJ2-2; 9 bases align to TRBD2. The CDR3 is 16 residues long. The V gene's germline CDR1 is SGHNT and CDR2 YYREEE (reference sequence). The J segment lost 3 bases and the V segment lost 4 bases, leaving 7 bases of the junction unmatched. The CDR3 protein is CASSTPGLADTGELFF. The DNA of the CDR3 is TGTGCCAGCAGCACACCGGGACTAGCCGACACCGGGGAGCTGTTTTTT. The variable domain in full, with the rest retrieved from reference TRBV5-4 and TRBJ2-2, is ETGVTQSPTHLIKTRGQQVTLRCSSQSGHNTVSWYQQALGQGPQFIFQYYREEENGRGNFPPRFSGLQFPNYSSELNVNALELDDSALYLCASSTPGLADTGELFFGEGSRLTVL.